The 14 T cell receptor beta chains below come from one sample, sequenced in a study of cytotoxic CD8 clonotypes in ibrutinib-treated CLL. The table came from immunoSEQ multiplex PCR; TCRdb's copy has only in-frame clones and leaves some out. Of around 300,000 clones in the sample, roughly 79% were seen once. Sequenced here: PBMCs, sampled before ibrutinib treatment. The source is a human donor with chronic lymphocytic leukemia.

This clone has only one observation. J is TRBJ2-3 and V is TRBV9, with 7 bases aligning to TRBD2. The V gene's germline CDR1 is SGDLS and CDR2 YYNGEE. V lost 4 bases and J lost 4; bases outside the gene matches: 9. The CDR3 extends over 15 amino acids. Here the CDR3 DNA reads TGTGCCAGCAGCTTCTCCGGGACTAATCCAGATACGCAGTATTTT. Residues: CASSFSGTNPDTQYF.

The CDR3 sequence: CASGPGLAGASEQFF. CDR3 sequence (DNA): TGTGCTAGTGGTCCGGGACTAGCGGGAGCATCTGAGCAGTTCTTC. V usage is TRBV12-5 and J usage is TRBJ2-1; 14 bases are shared with TRBD2. In germline, CDR1 is LGHNT, CDR2 FRNRAP. The CDR3 is 15 residues long. J lost 9 bases, V lost 5 bases, and 6 bases had no gene match.

The rearrangement uses TRBV19 and TRBJ2-2; 7 bases map to TRBD1. V was clipped by 6 bases and J by 6 bases; unmatched bases: 7. The CDR3 covers 14 residues. Germline loops: CDR1 LNHDA, CDR2 SQIVND (reference sequence). The CDR3 loop reads CASRGRGKAGELFF. The CDR3 region has the DNA TGTGCCAGTAGGGGCAGGGGGAAGGCCGGGGAGCTGTTTTTT.

The rearrangement uses TRBV4-1 and TRBJ1-1; tentative D call: TRBD1 (5 bases). The V end lost 6 bases, the J end lost 0 bases, and 11 bases lay between the germline ends. Germline CDR1 MGHRA, CDR2 YSYEKL. The CDR3 is made up of 14 amino acids. CDR3 in amino acids: CASRGGRMNTEAFF. The DNA of the CDR3 is TGCGCCAGCAGGGGGGGGAGGATGAACACTGAAGCTTTCTTT.

This clone showed up just once. The chain joins TRBV7-6 to TRBJ2-1, with unresolved D. Trimming left V 2 bases short and J 9 bases short, with 5 bases between. The CDR3 covers 11 residues. The germline gives CDR1 SGHVS, CDR2 FNYEAQ. The chain's CDR3 is CASSLYGEQFF. CDR3 DNA sequence: TGTGCCAGCAGCTTATACGGTGAGCAGTTCTTC.

V and J are TRBV4-3 and TRBJ2-5; 14 positions match TRBD2. J was trimmed by 9 bases and V by 1 base; bases with no gene match: 1. This CDR3 comprises 14 residues. Germline values: CDR1 LGHNA, CDR2 YSLEER. CDR3 nucleotides: TGCGCCAGCAGCCAAGGGGGACTAGCGGGGGCCCAGTACTTC. It is translated as CASSQGGLAGAQYF.

Only a few counts were recorded for this clone. The chain recombines TRBV2 with TRBJ1-1; no clear D gene. Trimming took 7 bases from V and 0 from J, leaving 9 bases between them. The CDR3 is 13 amino acids. Per the germline V gene, CDR1 is SNHLY and CDR2 is FYNNEI. CDR3: CASTLGLNTEAFF. CDR3 nucleotides: TGTGCCAGCACCCTTGGGCTGAACACTGAAGCTTTCTTT.

This chain links TRBV7-9 with TRBJ2-7; either TRBD1 or TRBD2 may supply D (5 bases each). Trimming removed 5 bases at V and 2 bases at J, with 13 bases between. The CDR3 sequence is 14 residues long. Germline lookup yields CDR1 SEHNR and CDR2 FQNEAQ (reference sequence). CDR3 loop: CASSPRDATYEQYF. The CDR3 DNA follows: TGTGCCAGCAGCCCCCGGGACGCCACCTACGAGCAGTACTTC.

This chain connects TRBV5-1 to TRBJ2-7; 9 positions match TRBD1. The CDR3 sequence is 14 residues long. V was clipped by 5 bases and J by 1 base; unmatched bases: 4. The germline V gene encodes CDR1 SGHRS and CDR2 YFSETQ. In nucleotides, the CDR3 is TGCGCCAGCAGTCGACAGGGGGATTCCTACGAGCAGTACTTC. Its translation is CASSRQGDSYEQYF.

The V gene is TRBV5-1, the J gene TRBJ2-5, with TRBD2 identical over 8 bases. CDR1 and CDR2 (germline): SGHRS, YFSETQ. This CDR3 spans 15 amino acids. The V gene end was trimmed by 1 base and the J gene end by 1 base; junction bases not matched to a gene: 3. The CDR3 DNA reads as TGCGCCAGCAGCTTGATGCTAGCGGGCCAAGAGACCCAGTACTTC. Translating it yields CASSLMLAGQETQYF. The whole variable domain, remainder taken from reference TRBV5-1 and TRBJ2-5, is KAGVTQTPRYLIKTRGQQVTLSCSPISGHRSVSWYQQTPGQGLQFLFEYFSETQRNKGNFPGRFSGRQFSNSRSEMNVSTLELGDSALYLCASSLMLAGQETQYFGPGTRLLVL.

This chain joins TRBV5-6 and TRBJ2-3, with 11 bases aligning to TRBD2. This CDR3 spans 15 amino acids. Germline CDR1 reads SGHDT; CDR2 reads YYEEEE. After removal of 4 bases from V and 7 bases from J, the junction contained 8 bases not matched to a gene. The CDR3 loop reads CASSNRLAGSNTQYF. The CDR3 bases are TGTGCCAGCAGCAACAGACTAGCGGGATCTAATACGCAGTATTTT.

The V and J genes are TRBV4-2 and TRBJ2-7, with 11 positions matching TRBD1. From germline, CDR1 is LGHNA and CDR2 YNFKEQ. The V gene end was trimmed by 3 bases and the J gene end by 2 bases; junction bases not matched to a gene: 3. The CDR3 consists of 15 residues. The CDR3 region has the DNA TGTGCCAGCAGCCACCGGGACAGGGGGGCCTACGAGCAGTACTTC. The encoded protein is CASSHRDRGAYEQYF.

V gene TRBV19 combines with J gene TRBJ2-7, with 7 bases lining up with TRBD2. V lost 4 bases to trimming and J lost 4 bases; unmatched junction nucleotides: 7. The germline gives CDR1 LNHDA, CDR2 SQIVND (reference sequence). The CDR3 extends over 14 amino acids. The CDR3 sequence: CASSRTLANYEQYF. The CDR3 coding sequence is TGTGCCAGTAGTAGGACACTAGCGAATTACGAGCAGTACTTC.

The chain links TRBV5-6 to TRBJ1-1, with unresolved D. CDR3 length equals 12 residues. V lost 1 base and J lost 10, with 11 bases in between. CDR1 SGHDT and CDR2 YYEEEE come from the germline V gene. CDR3 in amino acids: CASSLSSFGAFF. DNA for the CDR3: TGTGCCAGCAGCTTGTCTAGTTTTGGAGCTTTCTTT.